The 22 T cell receptor beta chains listed next were all sequenced from one sample in a study of blood T cell repertoires in COVID-19 (dated by TCRdb to the early 2020s). Receptors were amplified or captured by the immunoSEQ multiplex PCR assay. TCRdb stores this immuneACCESS table with in-frame sequences only. Part of the clones is absent; in the studies checked, under half of the shortfall reflects unresolved V genes, and no reason is known for the rest. Across this sample there are some 100,000 clones, with 85% seen only once. Of the sample, 1.5% to 2% falls within the top ten clones. Source material: peripheral blood. The receptor set was obtained from a woman in her 70s with active or convalescent COVID-19.

The chain carries TRBV6-5 and TRBJ2-4; TRBD1 agrees at 9 bases. The germline gives CDR1 MNHEY, CDR2 SVGAGI. CDR3 length equals 15 residues. J was trimmed by 6 bases and V by 6 bases; bases with no gene match: 9. CDR3 in amino acids: CASRPPGTGRNIQYF. In DNA form, the CDR3 reads TGTGCCAGCAGACCTCCCGGGACAGGGCGAAACATTCAGTACTTC.

The CDR3, as DNA: TGTGCCAGCAGCTTGTCAGTATTAAGCACAGATACGCAGTATTTT. It codes for CASSLSVLSTDTQYF. V is TRBV9 and J is TRBJ2-3; no reliable D call. V lost 4 bases and J lost 0, with 12 bases in between. The CDR3 extends over 15 amino acids. Looked up from germline, CDR1 is SGDLS and CDR2 is YYNGEE.

This rearrangement joins TRBV7-2 to TRBJ1-5; D possibly corresponds to TRBD1 (6 bases). The CDR3 length is 15 residues. Germline V lookup: CDR1 SGHTA, CDR2 FQGNSA. V dropped 4 bases and J dropped 0 bases, with 10 bases sitting between them. CDR3 in DNA: TGTGCCAGCAGCTCGGGGGGCGGTAGCAATCAGCCCCAGCATTTT. Protein product: CASSSGGGSNQPQHF.

This chain connects TRBV27 to TRBJ1-2, with D possibly being TRBD1 (6 bases). V lost 6 bases, J lost 4 bases, and 15 bases lay in between. The CDR3 length is 14 residues. Germline CDR1 reads MNHEY; CDR2 reads SMNVEV (reference sequence). The CDR3 loop reads CASRLTVQGYGYTF. In DNA, the CDR3 is TGTGCCAGCAGGTTAACGGTACAGGGCTATGGCTACACCTTC.

The chain uses TRBV6-5 and TRBJ2-3; D is perhaps TRBD2 (6 bases). This CDR3 comprises 15 residues. The V end was cut by 0 bases, the J end by 4 bases, with 11 bases between. CDR1 is MNHEY, CDR2 SVGAGI, per germline. CDR3 protein: CASSYSFAGSDTQYF. CDR3 DNA sequence: TGTGCCAGCAGTTACTCGTTTGCGGGGTCAGATACGCAGTATTTT.

This chain links TRBV5-1 with TRBJ1-2; TRBD1 agrees at 9 bases. CDR3 length: 14 amino acids. With V trimmed by 4 bases and J by 4 bases, 5 bases remained unmatched. CDR1 is SGHRS and CDR2 is YFSETQ in the germline V gene. The CDR3 loop is CASSDGQGTYGYTF. As DNA, the CDR3 is TGCGCCAGCAGCGACGGACAGGGGACCTATGGCTACACCTTC. Based on the CDR3 plus reference TRBV5-1 and TRBJ1-2, the full variable domain is KAGVTQTPRYLIKTRGQQVTLSCSPISGHRSVSWYQQTPGQGLQFLFEYFSETQRNKGNFPGRFSGRQFSNSRSEMNVSTLELGDSALYLCASSDGQGTYGYTFGSGTRLTVV.

The CDR3 bases are TGCGCCAGCAGGGCTAGCGGGCCTCGTCGCAATGAGCAGTTCTTC. Its translation: CASRASGPRRNEQFF. This chain uses TRBV5-1 with TRBJ2-1; 8 bases match TRBD2. This CDR3 spans 15 amino acids. The V segment lost 5 bases and the J segment 6 bases; nucleotides outside the gene matches: 10. The V gene's germline CDR1 is SGHRS and CDR2 YFSETQ. The full variable domain, completed using reference TRBV5-1 and TRBJ2-1, is KAGVTQTPRYLIKTRGQQVTLSCSPISGHRSVSWYQQTPGQGLQFLFEYFSETQRNKGNFPGRFSGRQFSNSRSEMNVSTLELGDSALYLCASRASGPRRNEQFFGPGTRLTVL.

The rearrangement joins TRBV11-2 to TRBJ2-5; no reliable D call. Trimming cost V 0 bases and J 5 bases, with 10 bases left between them. The CDR3 consists of 14 residues. Per germline, CDR1 SGHAT and CDR2 FQNNGV. The CDR3 DNA is TGTGCCAGCAGCTTAGAGATTAGCCGGGAGACCCAGTACTTC. Amino acid sequence: CASSLEISRETQYF.

The chain combines TRBV19 with TRBJ2-2; TRBD2 agrees at 8 bases. V shed 3 bases and J 0 bases; nucleotides not matched to a gene: 3. CDR1 is LNHDA, CDR2 SQIVND, per germline (reference sequence). This CDR3 region has 16 residues. In nucleotides, the CDR3 is TGTGCCAGTAGTATGGTAGCGGGAACGAACACCGGGGAGCTGTTTTTT. This gives the protein CASSMVAGTNTGELFF. Drawing the rest from reference TRBV19 and TRBJ2-2, the complete variable domain is DGGITQSPKYLFRKEGQNVTLSCEQNLNHDAMYWYRQDPGQGLRLIYYSQIVNDFQKGDIAEGYSVSREKKESFPLTVTSAQKNPTAFYLCASSMVAGTNTGELFFGEGSRLTVL.

The rearrangement joins TRBV28 to TRBJ2-7; no clear D gene. V dropped 4 bases and J dropped 1 base, with 17 bases sitting between them. The germline V gene has CDR1 MDHEN and CDR2 SYDVKM. The CDR3 is made up of 16 amino acids. CDR3 region: CASSSGSAARSYEQYF. The DNA of the CDR3 is TGTGCCAGCAGTTCGGGTTCGGCGGCGAGGTCCTACGAGCAGTACTTC.

The chain recombines TRBV18 with TRBJ2-7; weak D call: TRBD2 (6 bases). The length of the CDR3 is 14 residues. Germline assignment: CDR1 KGHSH and CDR2 LQKENI. Trimming left V 3 bases short and J 0 bases short, with 9 bases between. CDR3 sequence (DNA): TGTGCCAGCTCACCTTTGGAGGGCTCCTACGAGCAGTACTTC. Its translation is CASSPLEGSYEQYF. Full variable domain (outside the CDR3, taken from reference TRBV18 and TRBJ2-7): NAGVMQNPRHLVRRRGQEARLRCSPMKGHSHVYWYRQLPEEGLKFMVYLQKENIIDESGMPKERFSAEFPKEGPSILRIQQVVRGDSAAYFCASSPLEGSYEQYFGPGTRLTVT.

The DNA of the CDR3 is TGTGCCTGGAGCGAAGGACAGGGGATAGCCAAAAACATTCAGTACTTC. Translating it yields CAWSEGQGIAKNIQYF. The chain combines TRBV30 with TRBJ2-4; 9 bases align to TRBD1. V was pared by 3 bases and J by 0 bases, with 6 bases of the junction left unmatched. The CDR3 totals 16 residues. Germline-derived CDR1 and CDR2 are GTSNPN and SVGIG (reference sequence).

The chain is built from TRBV9 and TRBJ1-2; D is perhaps TRBD1 (5 bases). V lost 2 bases and J 4 bases, leaving 12 bases between the germline ends. In germline, CDR1 is SGDLS, CDR2 YYNGEE. The CDR3 loop spans 14 amino acids. CDR3 nucleotides: TGTGCCAGCAGCGTGATAGGGGCCAGCTATGGCTACACCTTC. It translates to CASSVIGASYGYTF. Combining the CDR3 with reference TRBV9 and TRBJ1-2 gives the whole variable domain DSGVTQTPKHLITATGQRVTLRCSPRSGDLSVYWYQQSLDQGLQFLIQYYNGEERAKGNILERFSAQQFPDLHSELNLSSLELGDSALYFCASSVIGASYGYTFGSGTRLTVV.

The V and J genes are TRBV5-1 and TRBJ2-7; D may be TRBD1 (5 bases). Germline CDR1 reads SGHRS; CDR2 reads YFSETQ. V was clipped by 3 bases and J by 0 bases, with 7 bases between them. This CDR3 has 13 amino acids. This CDR3 is CASSSGNSYEQYF. The CDR3, as DNA: TGCGCCAGCAGCTCAGGGAACTCCTACGAGCAGTACTTC.

The V and J genes are TRBV5-5 and TRBJ2-3, with 9 bases that match TRBD2. J gave up 6 bases and V 1 base, and 12 bases lay outside the gene matches. Looked up from germline, CDR1 is SGHKS and CDR2 is YYEKEE (reference sequence). The CDR3 sequence is 17 residues long. As DNA, the CDR3 is TGTGCCAGCAGCTTGTTTCTAGCGGGAAGGTCGTCGGATACGCAGTATTTT. Its protein is CASSLFLAGRSSDTQYF.

The chain has TRBV24-1 and TRBJ2-3, with D possibly matching TRBD2 (6 bases). The V end lost 5 bases, the J end lost 4 bases, and 9 bases lay between the germline ends. Germline CDR1 reads KGHDR; CDR2 reads SFDVKD. CDR3 length: 13 residues. CDR3 DNA: TGTGCCACCAGTGCTGGAGGGTCAGATACGCAGTATTTT. It specifies CATSAGGSDTQYF.

The rearrangement joins TRBV5-1 to TRBJ1-1, with TRBD1 identical over 7 bases. V dropped 4 bases and J dropped 1; count of bases not matched to a gene: 4. CDR1 is SGHRS and CDR2 is YFSETQ in the germline V gene. This CDR3 has 14 amino acids. CDR3 protein: CASSPNRGNTEAFF. The CDR3 region has the DNA TGCGCCAGCAGCCCAAACAGGGGGAACACTGAAGCTTTCTTT.

This chain connects TRBV30 to TRBJ1-6, with 7 bases fitting TRBD1. Looked up from germline, CDR1 is GTSNPN and CDR2 is SVGIG (reference sequence). CDR3 size: 14 residues. Trimming removed 5 bases from V and 1 base from J; junction bases left unmatched: 2. The CDR3 nucleotides are TGTGCCTGGTTGGGACAGTCCTATAATTCACCCCTCCACTTT. Translating it yields CAWLGQSYNSPLHF. Filled out from reference TRBV30 and TRBJ1-6, the complete variable domain reads SQTIHQWPATLVQPVGSPLSLECTVEGTSNPNLYWYRQAAGRGLQLLFYSVGIGQISSEVPQNLSASRPQDRQFILSSKKLLLSDSGFYLCAWLGQSYNSPLHFGNGTRLTVT.

The J gene is TRBJ1-5, the V gene TRBV6-6; 8 bases align to TRBD1. Germline V CDR1 and CDR2: MNHNY, SVGAGI (reference sequence). The ends lost 2 bases at V and 4 bases at J; junction bases unmatched: 7. The CDR3 is made up of 16 amino acids. Written as DNA, the CDR3 is TGTGCCAGCAGTTACCGACAAGGACAGGGAAATCAGCCCCAGCATTTT. Translated, it gives CASSYRQGQGNQPQHF.

This clone was found once. V is TRBV24-1 and J is TRBJ2-2, with TRBD1 as a possible D gene (6 bases). This CDR3 is 17 amino acids long. Per germline, CDR1 KGHDR and CDR2 SFDVKD. The ends were cut back, 4 bases at V and 4 bases at J, with 18 bases in the middle. The CDR3 nucleotides are TGTGCCACCAGTGAGCCAACAGGGCAGGGCGGCACCGGGGAGCTGTTTTTT. This encodes CATSEPTGQGGTGELFF.

The rearrangement uses TRBV5-1 and TRBJ1-4, with 8 bases lining up with TRBD1. Germline-derived CDR1 and CDR2 are SGHRS and YFSETQ. The CDR3 covers 13 residues. Trimming removed 4 bases from V and 8 bases from J; junction bases left unmatched: 4. The DNA of the CDR3 is TGCGCCAGCAGCACTGGGACAGGAGAAAAACTGTTTTTT. Protein: CASSTGTGEKLFF.

The gene calls are TRBV2 and TRBJ1-6, with TRBD1 matching 8 bases. Germline V CDR1 and CDR2: SNHLY, FYNNEI. Trimming removed 2 bases from V and 9 bases from J; junction bases left unmatched: 6. This CDR3 region has 15 residues. The DNA for the CDR3 is TGTGCCAGCAGTGAACTTGGGCAGGGGGCTTCACCCCTCCACTTT. This translates into CASSELGQGASPLHF. Full variable domain (outside the CDR3, taken from reference TRBV2 and TRBJ1-6): EPEVTQTPSHQVTQMGQEVILRCVPISNHLYFYWYRQILGQKVEFLVSFYNNEISEKSEIFDDQFSVERPDGSNFTLKIRSTKLEDSAMYFCASSELGQGASPLHFGNGTRLTVT.